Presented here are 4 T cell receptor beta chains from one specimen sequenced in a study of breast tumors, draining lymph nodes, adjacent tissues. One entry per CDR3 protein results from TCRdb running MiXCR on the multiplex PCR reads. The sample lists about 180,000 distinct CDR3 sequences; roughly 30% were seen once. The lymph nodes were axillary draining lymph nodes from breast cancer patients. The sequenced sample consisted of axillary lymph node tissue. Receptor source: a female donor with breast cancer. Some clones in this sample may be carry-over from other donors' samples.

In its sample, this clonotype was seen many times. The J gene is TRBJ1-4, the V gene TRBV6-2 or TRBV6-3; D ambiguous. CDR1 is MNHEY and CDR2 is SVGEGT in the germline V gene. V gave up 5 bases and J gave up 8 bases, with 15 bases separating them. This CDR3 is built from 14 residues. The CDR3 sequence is CASSPLAVSEKLFF. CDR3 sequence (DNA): TGTGCCAGCAGTCCACTCGCCGTGAGCGAAAAACTGTTTTTT.

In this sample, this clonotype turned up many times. The CDR3 sequence: CASTGMEHYGYTF. In DNA form, the CDR3 reads TGTGCCAGTACAGGTATGGAGCACTATGGCTACACCTTC. The chain links TRBV19 to TRBJ1-2, with unresolved D. Germline CDR1 LNHDA, CDR2 SQIVND (reference sequence). The V and J ends lost 7 bases and 3 bases respectively, with 12 bases between them. The CDR3 runs to 13 residues.

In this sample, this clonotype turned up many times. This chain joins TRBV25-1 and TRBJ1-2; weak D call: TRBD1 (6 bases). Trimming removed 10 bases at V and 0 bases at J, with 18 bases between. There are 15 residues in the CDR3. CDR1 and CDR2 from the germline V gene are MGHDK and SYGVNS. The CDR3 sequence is CATLNRVGTNYGYTF. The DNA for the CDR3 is TGTGCCACCCTCAACAGGGTAGGGACTAACTATGGCTACACCTTC.

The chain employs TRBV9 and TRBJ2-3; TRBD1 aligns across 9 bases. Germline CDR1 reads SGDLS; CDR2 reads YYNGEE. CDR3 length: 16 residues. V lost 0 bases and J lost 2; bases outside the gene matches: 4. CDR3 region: CASSVVGTGITDTQYF. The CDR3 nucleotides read TGTGCCAGCAGCGTAGTAGGGACAGGGATCACAGATACGCAGTATTTT.